A selection of T cell receptor beta chains follows, all from one sample in a study of blood T cell repertoires in COVID-19. Data came from immunoSEQ multiplex PCR; TCRdb stores just in-frame clones and leaves some out. Of about 98,000 clones in the sample, about nine tenths are singletons; the top ten hold approximately 10%. The sample comprised peripheral blood. Source of these receptors: a man aged 50 to 59 with acute or convalescent COVID-19. Each CDR3 is given with its conserved first and last residue. The order of the fields is V gene, D gene, clone size, J gene, CDR3 DNA, CDR3 protein. A D gene is named only where the DNA matches it firmly. Expanded clones get a size class; other rows say once, few or many, or leave the size out.

TRBV5-1,NA,NA,TRBJ1-2,TGCGCCAGCAGCCCAGGAGGCGGCTATGGCTACACCTTC,CASSPGGGYGYTF
TRBV6-5,NA,NA,TRBJ1-1,TGTGCCAGCAGTTCCCGCCAGACAGCGAACACTGAAGCTTTCTTT,CASSSRQTANTEAFF
TRBV6-1,TRBD2,few,TRBJ2-7,TGTGCCAGCAGTGAAGCCCCTAGCGGGTTCTACGAGCAGTACTTC,CASSEAPSGFYEQYF
TRBV27,TRBD2,once,TRBJ2-7,TGTGCCAGCAGTCGGGGCGGACTAGCGGGTGAGCAGTACTTC,CASSRGGLAGEQYF
TRBV9,NA,few,TRBJ1-3,TGTGCCAGCAGCGCCACTTACAGGGAGTCTGGAAACACCATATATTTT,CASSATYRESGNTIYF
TRBV6-1,NA,few,TRBJ1-2,TGTGCCAGCAGTGACAGGGTGCACTATGGCTACACCTTC,CASSDRVHYGYTF
TRBV19,NA,NA,TRBJ1-3,TGTGCCAGTAGTGCCTCCGGGACATTACCCCGCTCTGGAAACACCATATATTTT,CASSASGTLPRSGNTIYF
TRBV7-9,TRBD2,NA,TRBJ2-1,TGTGCCAGCAGCGAGGGACTATCGTCTTACAATGAGCAGTTCTTC,CASSEGLSSYNEQFF
TRBV6-5,TRBD1,NA,TRBJ1-1,TGTGCCAGCAGTTTTGGGACAGGGTGGGACACTGAAGCTTTCTTT,CASSFGTGWDTEAFF
TRBV27,TRBD2,NA,TRBJ2-7,TGTGCCAGCAGTTTAAGGGGAACCCGGAGAACTAGCGGGAGGCCGGCTTGGGACGAGCAGTACTTC,CASSLRGTRRTSGRPAWDEQYF
TRBV5-1,TRBD1,NA,TRBJ1-1,TGCGCCAGCAGCAAGACAGGGGGGACGTCCACTGAAGCTTTCTTT,CASSKTGGTSTEAFF
TRBV11-2,NA,once,TRBJ2-7,TGTGCCAGCAGATATAGCGGCTACGAGCAGTACTTC,CASRYSGYEQYF
TRBV7-3,NA,once,TRBJ1-1,TGTGCCAGCAGCGTGACAGGGAACACTGAAGCTTTCTTT,CASSVTGNTEAFF
TRBV4-2,NA,NA,TRBJ2-7,TGTGCCAGCAGCCAAGATCTGACACACGAGCAGTACTTC,CASSQDLTHEQYF
TRBV6-6,TRBD1,NA,TRBJ2-7,TGTGCCAGCAGTCCTCCGGGACAGGGGACGAGTGAGCAGTACTTC,CASSPPGQGTSEQYF
TRBV19,NA,once,TRBJ2-2,TGTGCCAGTAGGGCCAGCGGAGGTGGGACCGGGGAGCTGTTTTTT,CASRASGGGTGELFF
TRBV4-1,NA,NA,TRBJ1-1,TGCGCCAGCAGGCATTACAGGGCGGGGGGGAACACTGAAGCTTTCTTT,CASRHYRAGGNTEAFF
TRBV21-1,NA,NA,TRBJ2-1,TGTGCCAGCAGCAAAGCGTTCATGGTAGCGGTCTCCTACAATGAGCAGTTCTTC,CASSKAFMVAVSYNEQFF
TRBV6-5,NA,NA,TRBJ1-1,TGTGCCAGCAGTTACGGTGGCAGTTCGAGTGGGCTGGGAGCTTTCTTT,CASSYGGSSSGLGAFF
TRBV4-1,NA,NA,TRBJ2-7,TGCGCCAGCAGCCGCAATCCGCTAGCAGACGAGCAGTACTTC,CASSRNPLADEQYF
TRBV27,TRBD2,NA,TRBJ2-6,TGTGCCAGCCGTAAATCGACTAGCGTACGCTCTGGGGCCAACGTCCTGACTTTC,CASRKSTSVRSGANVLTF
TRBV7-9,TRBD2,once,TRBJ2-1,TGTGCCAGCAGCCCCGTGGGGCTAGCGGGCTACAATGAGCAGTTCTTC,CASSPVGLAGYNEQFF
TRBV9,NA,NA,TRBJ2-3,TGTGCCAGCAGCGTGACGGGAGAACAGACAGATACGCAGTATTTT,CASSVTGEQTDTQYF
TRBV11-1,NA,NA,TRBJ1-1,TGTGCCAGCAGCTCTAAACAGGGGAACACTGAAGCTTTCTTT,CASSSKQGNTEAFF
TRBV9,TRBD2,NA,TRBJ2-2,TGTGCCAGCAGCGTAGGACCTAGCGGGAGCTGGACCGGGGAGCTGTTTTTT,CASSVGPSGSWTGELFF
TRBV7-9,TRBD1,NA,TRBJ1-2,TGTGCCAGCAGCTTATCAGGGGGCAACGGCTACACCTTC,CASSLSGGNGYTF
TRBV7-2,TRBD1,NA,TRBJ1-2,TGTGCCAGCAGCCCAGACAGGGGTCGTGCCTATGGCTACACCTTC,CASSPDRGRAYGYTF
TRBV14,TRBD2,once,TRBJ2-5,TGTGCCAGCAGCCAAGATACGAAAGTGGGACTAGCGGGAGATGGAGAGACCCAGTACTTC,CASSQDTKVGLAGDGETQYF
TRBV7-9,NA,many,TRBJ1-3,TGTGCCAGCAGCCCGCAGGGCAGGAGCTCTGGAAACACCATATATTTT,CASSPQGRSSGNTIYF
TRBV15,TRBD1,NA,TRBJ1-2,TGTGCCACCAGCAGACCTGGGACAGGGGCCCTCTATGGCTACACCTTC,CATSRPGTGALYGYTF
TRBV11-3,TRBD1,NA,TRBJ2-5,TGTGCCAGCTTAGCCAGACAGGGGGTCCAAGAGACCCAGTACTTC,CASLARQGVQETQYF
TRBV7-9,TRBD1,NA,TRBJ1-4,TGTGCCAGCAGCTTTTCGAGACAGGGGAATGAAAAACTGTTTTTT,CASSFSRQGNEKLFF
TRBV12-5,TRBD2,NA,TRBJ2-1,TGTGCTAGCAGGACGGGAGGGGCCTACAATGAGCAGTTCTTC,CASRTGGAYNEQFF
TRBV4-1,NA,NA,TRBJ1-2,TGCGCCAGCAGCCAAGAAACGGAGAGGGGCTACACCTTC,CASSQETERGYTF
TRBV5-1,TRBD2,NA,TRBJ2-7,TGCGCCAGCAGCTTCGTGAGCGGGAGGAGCCCCTACGAGCAGTACTTC,CASSFVSGRSPYEQYF
TRBV7-9,TRBD2,NA,TRBJ2-7,TGTGCCAGCAGCTCACGACTAGCGGGAGAGGGCTCCTACGAGCAGTACTTC,CASSSRLAGEGSYEQYF
TRBV4-1,NA,NA,TRBJ2-7,TGCGCCAGCAGCCAAGTATCTAGCGCTCCCTACGAGCAGTACTTC,CASSQVSSAPYEQYF
TRBV7-9,TRBD2,NA,TRBJ2-3,TGTGCCAGCTTAGGACTAGCGTCGACAGATACGCAGTATTTT,CASLGLASTDTQYF
TRBV11-3,TRBD2,NA,TRBJ2-1,TGTGCCAGCAGCGGTGGACTAGGGATCTACAATGAGCAGTTCTTC,CASSGGLGIYNEQFF
TRBV14,NA,NA,TRBJ2-1,TGTGCCAGCAGCCAAAGATTACTCTCCTACAATGAGCAGTTCTTC,CASSQRLLSYNEQFF
TRBV10-3,TRBD1,NA,TRBJ1-6,TGTGCCACCTCTCAGGGGGACGGCAATTCACCCCTCCACTTT,CATSQGDGNSPLHF
TRBV7-2,NA,once,TRBJ1-5,TGTGCCAGCAGCTTAGCAGGCGGCCAGCCCCAGCATTTT,CASSLAGGQPQHF
TRBV2,NA,NA,TRBJ2-7,TGTGCCAGCAGTTCACAGGGACGCGAGCAGTACTTC,CASSSQGREQYF
TRBV6-2/TRBV6-3,TRBD2,NA,TRBJ2-2,TGTGCCAGCAGTTACTGGGTGAAGACTAGCGGGAAGGGCACCGGGGAGCTGTTTTTT,CASSYWVKTSGKGTGELFF
TRBV5-1,NA,NA,TRBJ2-2,TGCGCCAGCAGCCCCGTCCAGTCCGCCAGGGAGCTGTTTTTT,CASSPVQSARELFF
TRBV12-5,NA,few,TRBJ1-5,TGTGCTAGTGGACCGGGACTGGGCGGTAACAATCAGCCCCAGCATTTT,CASGPGLGGNNQPQHF
TRBV7-9,NA,NA,TRBJ2-7,TGTGCCAGCAGCTTAGTGGGAAGCAGGGTAATCTACGAGCAGTACTTC,CASSLVGSRVIYEQYF
TRBV5-1,TRBD2,NA,TRBJ2-1,TGCGCCAGCAGCTTGGCCAGCGGGAGTGGGATTGAGCAGTTCTTC,CASSLASGSGIEQFF